This T cell receptor (beta chain) appears in the sequencing data of a study of cytomegalovirus exposure and HLA in healthy donors. Broader study findings: Later analysis indicated greater clonal expansion among HLA-associated TCR beta chains than among equally common other chains.

CDR1 and CDR2 from the germline V gene are MNHEY and SMNVEV (reference sequence). CDR3 length equals 14 residues. V trimming: 6 bases; J trimming: 5 bases; junction bases outside the gene matches: 8. With respect to this clone: Its antigen is not known.

Vbeta (60) and Jbeta (13) primers were used in the PCR. Clones were sequenced by immunoSEQ multiplex PCR, and TCRdb holds only the in-frame ones, with some missing. Among 120,000 to 150,000 clones listed, 77% were seen once. The sequence was obtained from a female donor in good health and CMV-seronegative. The chain joins TRBV27 to TRBJ1-2; 8 bases align to TRBD1. What was sequenced was PBMCs. As DNA, the CDR3 is TGTGCCAGCAGAGGACAGGGTGAAGTTTATGGCTACACCTTC. Translated, it gives CASRGQGEVYGYTF.